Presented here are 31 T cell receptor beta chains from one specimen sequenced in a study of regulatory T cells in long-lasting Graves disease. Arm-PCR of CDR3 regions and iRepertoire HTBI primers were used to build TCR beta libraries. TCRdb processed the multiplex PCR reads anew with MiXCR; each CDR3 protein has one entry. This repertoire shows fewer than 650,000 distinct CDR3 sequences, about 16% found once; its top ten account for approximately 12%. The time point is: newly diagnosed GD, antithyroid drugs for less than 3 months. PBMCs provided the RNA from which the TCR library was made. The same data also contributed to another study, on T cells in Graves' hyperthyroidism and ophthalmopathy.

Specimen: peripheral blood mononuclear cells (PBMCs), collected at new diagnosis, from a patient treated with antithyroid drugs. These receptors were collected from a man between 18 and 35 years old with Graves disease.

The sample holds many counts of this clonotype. This CDR3 is CASSANSGINTGELFF. As DNA, the CDR3 is TGTGCCAGCAGCGCTAATAGCGGGATTAACACCGGGGAGCTGTTTTTT. This chain links TRBV11-2 with TRBJ2-2; 8 bases agree with TRBD2. CDR1 SGHAT and CDR2 FQNNGV come from the germline V gene. V lost 5 bases to trimming and J lost 2 bases; unmatched junction nucleotides: 7. This CDR3 has 16 amino acids.

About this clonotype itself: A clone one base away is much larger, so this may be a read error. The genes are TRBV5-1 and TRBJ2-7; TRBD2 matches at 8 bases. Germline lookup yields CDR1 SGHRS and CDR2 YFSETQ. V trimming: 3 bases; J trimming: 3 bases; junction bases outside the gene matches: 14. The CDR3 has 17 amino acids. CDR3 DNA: TGCGCCAGCAGCTCAAAATATTTAAGCGGGAGTGACTACGAGCAGTACTTC. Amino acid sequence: CASSSKYLSGSDYEQYF. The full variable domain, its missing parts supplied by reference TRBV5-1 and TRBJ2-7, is KAGVTQTPRYLIKTRGQQVTLSCSPISGHRSVSWYQQTPGQGLQFLFEYFSETQRNKGNFPGRFSGRQFSNSRSEMNVSTLELGDSALYLCASSSKYLSGSDYEQYFGPGTRLTVT.

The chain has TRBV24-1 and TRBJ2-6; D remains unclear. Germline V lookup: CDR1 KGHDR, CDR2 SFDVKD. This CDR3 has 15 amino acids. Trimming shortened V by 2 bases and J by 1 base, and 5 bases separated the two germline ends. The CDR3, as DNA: TGTGCCACCAGTGATTCTCGGTCTGGGGCCAACGTCCTGACTTTC. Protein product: CATSDSRSGANVLTF.

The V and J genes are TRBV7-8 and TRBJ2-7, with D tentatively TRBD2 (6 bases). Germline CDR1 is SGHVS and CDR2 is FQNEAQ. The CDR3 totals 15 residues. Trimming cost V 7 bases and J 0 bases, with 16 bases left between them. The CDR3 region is CASTGVKGSSYEQYF. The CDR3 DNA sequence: TGTGCCAGCACGGGAGTCAAGGGTAGCTCCTACGAGCAGTACTTC.

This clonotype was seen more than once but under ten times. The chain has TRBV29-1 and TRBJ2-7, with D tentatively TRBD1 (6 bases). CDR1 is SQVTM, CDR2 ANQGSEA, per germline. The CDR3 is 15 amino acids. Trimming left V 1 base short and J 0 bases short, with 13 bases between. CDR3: CSVEVAAGASYEQYF. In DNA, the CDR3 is TGCAGCGTTGAAGTCGCCGCAGGGGCCTCCTACGAGCAGTACTTC.

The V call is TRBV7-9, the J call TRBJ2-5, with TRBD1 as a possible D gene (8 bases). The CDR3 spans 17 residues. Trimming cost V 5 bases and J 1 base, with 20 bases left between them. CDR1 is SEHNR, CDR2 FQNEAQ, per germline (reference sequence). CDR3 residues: CASSPRGGQATQETQYF. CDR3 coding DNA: TGTGCCAGCAGCCCCAGGGGGGGACAGGCGACCCAAGAGACCCAGTACTTC.

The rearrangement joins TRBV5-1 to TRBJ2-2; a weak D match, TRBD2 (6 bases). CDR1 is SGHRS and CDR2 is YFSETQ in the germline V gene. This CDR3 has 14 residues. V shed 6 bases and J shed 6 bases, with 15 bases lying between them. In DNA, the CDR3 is TGCGCCAGCAACGCTGGAGGGCCCTCCGGGGAGCTGTTTTTT. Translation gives CASNAGGPSGELFF.

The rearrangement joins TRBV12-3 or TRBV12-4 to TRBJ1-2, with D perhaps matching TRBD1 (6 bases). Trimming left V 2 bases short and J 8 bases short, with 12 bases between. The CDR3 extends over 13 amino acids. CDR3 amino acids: CASSLYRAGGYTF. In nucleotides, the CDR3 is TGTGCCAGCAGTTTATACAGGGCGGGAGGCTACACCTTC.

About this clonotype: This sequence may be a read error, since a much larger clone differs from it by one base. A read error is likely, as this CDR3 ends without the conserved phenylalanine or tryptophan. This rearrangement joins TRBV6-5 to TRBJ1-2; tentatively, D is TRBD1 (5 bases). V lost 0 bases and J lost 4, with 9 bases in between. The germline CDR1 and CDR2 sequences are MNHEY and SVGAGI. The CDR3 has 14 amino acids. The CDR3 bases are TGTGCCAGCAGTTACTCCAGGGCCTCCTATGGCTACACCATC. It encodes CASSYSRASYGYTI.

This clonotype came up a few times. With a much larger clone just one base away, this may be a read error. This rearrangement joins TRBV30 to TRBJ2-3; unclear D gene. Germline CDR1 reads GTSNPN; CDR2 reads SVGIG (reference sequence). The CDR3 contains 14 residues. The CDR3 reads CARSLGPRADTQYF. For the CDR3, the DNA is TGTGCCCGGAGTCTAGGGCCTAGAGCAGATACGCAGTATTTT.

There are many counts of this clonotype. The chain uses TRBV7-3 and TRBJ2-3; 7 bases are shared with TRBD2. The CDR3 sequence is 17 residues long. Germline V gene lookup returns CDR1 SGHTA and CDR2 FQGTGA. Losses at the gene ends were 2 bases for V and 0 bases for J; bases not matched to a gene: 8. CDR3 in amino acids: CASSLSLAETSTDTQYF. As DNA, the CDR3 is TGTGCCAGCAGCTTATCGCTAGCGGAGACTAGCACAGATACGCAGTATTTT.

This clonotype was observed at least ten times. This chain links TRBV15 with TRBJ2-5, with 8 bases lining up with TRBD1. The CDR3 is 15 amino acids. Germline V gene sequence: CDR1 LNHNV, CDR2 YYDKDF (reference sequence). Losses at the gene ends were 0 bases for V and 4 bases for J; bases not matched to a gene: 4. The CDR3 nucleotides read TGTGCCACCAGCAGAGAGACAGGGGCTGGAGAGACCCAGTACTTC. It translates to CATSRETGAGETQYF.

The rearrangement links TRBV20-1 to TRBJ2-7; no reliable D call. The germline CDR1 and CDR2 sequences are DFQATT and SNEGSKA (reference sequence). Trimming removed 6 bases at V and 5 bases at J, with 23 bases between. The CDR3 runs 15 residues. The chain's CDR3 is CSALSGSGPRNEQYF. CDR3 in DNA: TGCAGTGCCCTCTCCGGGTCCGGGCCACGGAACGAGCAGTACTTC.

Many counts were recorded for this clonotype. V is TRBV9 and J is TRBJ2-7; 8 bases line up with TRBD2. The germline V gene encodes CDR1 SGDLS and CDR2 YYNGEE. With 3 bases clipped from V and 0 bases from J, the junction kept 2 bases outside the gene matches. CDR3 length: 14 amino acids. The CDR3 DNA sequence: TGTGCCAGCAGCGCGACTAGCGACTCCTACGAGCAGTACTTC. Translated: CASSATSDSYEQYF. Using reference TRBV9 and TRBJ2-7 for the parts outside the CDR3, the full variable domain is DSGVTQTPKHLITATGQRVTLRCSPRSGDLSVYWYQQSLDQGLQFLIQYYNGEERAKGNILERFSAQQFPDLHSELNLSSLELGDSALYFCASSATSDSYEQYFGPGTRLTVT.

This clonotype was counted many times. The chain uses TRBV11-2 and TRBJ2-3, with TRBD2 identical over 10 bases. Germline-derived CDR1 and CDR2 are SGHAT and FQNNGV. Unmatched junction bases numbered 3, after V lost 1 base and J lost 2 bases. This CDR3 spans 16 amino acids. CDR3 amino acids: CASSLVLAGVTDTQYF. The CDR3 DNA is TGTGCCAGCAGCTTAGTGCTAGCGGGAGTCACAGATACGCAGTATTTT.

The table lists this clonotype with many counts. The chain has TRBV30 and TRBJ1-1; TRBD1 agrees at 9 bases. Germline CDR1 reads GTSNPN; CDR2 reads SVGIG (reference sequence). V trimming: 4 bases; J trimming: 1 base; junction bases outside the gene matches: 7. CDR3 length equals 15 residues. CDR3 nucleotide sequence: TGTGCCTGGATCCCCGAGACAGGGGGGAACACTGAAGCTTTCTTT. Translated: CAWIPETGGNTEAFF.

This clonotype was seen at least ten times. CDR3 sequence reads: CASTTAGGGFVKQFF. Written as DNA, the CDR3 is TGTGCCAGTACAACTGCGGGCGGGGGATTTGTGAAGCAGTTCTTC. The chain combines TRBV28 with TRBJ2-1, with TRBD2 matching 7 bases. CDR1 and CDR2 from the germline V gene are MDHEN and SYDVKM. V lost 9 bases, J lost 11 bases, and 19 bases stayed unmatched. CDR3 size: 15 residues.

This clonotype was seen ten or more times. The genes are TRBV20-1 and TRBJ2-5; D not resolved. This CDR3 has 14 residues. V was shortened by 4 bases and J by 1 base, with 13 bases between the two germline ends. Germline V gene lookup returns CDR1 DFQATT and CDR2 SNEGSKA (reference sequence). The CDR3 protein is CSANPASVQETQYF. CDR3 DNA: TGCAGTGCTAATCCGGCTTCGGTCCAAGAGACCCAGTACTTC.

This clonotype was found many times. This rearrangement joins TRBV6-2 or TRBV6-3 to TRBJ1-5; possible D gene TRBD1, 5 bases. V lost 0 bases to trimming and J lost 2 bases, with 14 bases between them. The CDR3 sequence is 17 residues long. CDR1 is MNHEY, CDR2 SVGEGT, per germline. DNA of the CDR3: TGTGCCAGCAGTTACTCGACCTCTGGGGGACGCAATCAGCCCCAGCATTTT. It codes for CASSYSTSGGRNQPQHF.

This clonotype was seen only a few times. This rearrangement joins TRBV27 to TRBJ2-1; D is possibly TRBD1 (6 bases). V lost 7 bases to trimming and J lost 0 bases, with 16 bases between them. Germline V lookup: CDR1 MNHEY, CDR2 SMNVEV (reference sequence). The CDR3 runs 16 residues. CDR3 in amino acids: CASINRAPSSYNEQFF. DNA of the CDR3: TGTGCCAGCATCAACAGGGCACCAAGCTCCTACAATGAGCAGTTCTTC.

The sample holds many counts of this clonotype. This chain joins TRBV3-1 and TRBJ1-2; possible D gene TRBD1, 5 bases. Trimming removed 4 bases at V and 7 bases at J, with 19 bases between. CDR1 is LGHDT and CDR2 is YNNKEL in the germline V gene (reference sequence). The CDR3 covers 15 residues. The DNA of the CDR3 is TGTGCCAGCAGCCCCGACTTCGGGGGAACGAGTGGCTACACCTTC. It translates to CASSPDFGGTSGYTF.

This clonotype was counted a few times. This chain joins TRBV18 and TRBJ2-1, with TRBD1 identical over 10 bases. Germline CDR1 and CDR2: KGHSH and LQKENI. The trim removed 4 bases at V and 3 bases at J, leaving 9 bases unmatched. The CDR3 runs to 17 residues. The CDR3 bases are TGTGCCAGCTCACTATCTAGGGACAGGGGATTCTACAATGAGCAGTTCTTC. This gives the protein CASSLSRDRGFYNEQFF.

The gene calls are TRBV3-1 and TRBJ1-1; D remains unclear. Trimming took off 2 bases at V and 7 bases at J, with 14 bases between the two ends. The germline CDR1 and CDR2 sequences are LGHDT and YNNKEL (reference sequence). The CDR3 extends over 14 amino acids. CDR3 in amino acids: CASSQNGGPGEAFF. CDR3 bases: TGTGCCAGCAGCCAAAACGGCGGGCCCGGTGAAGCTTTCTTT.

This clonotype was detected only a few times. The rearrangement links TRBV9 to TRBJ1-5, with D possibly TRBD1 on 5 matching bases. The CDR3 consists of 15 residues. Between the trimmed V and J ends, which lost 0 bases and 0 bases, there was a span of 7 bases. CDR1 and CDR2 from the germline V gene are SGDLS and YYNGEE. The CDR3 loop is CASSVAGFSNQPQHF. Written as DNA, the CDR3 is TGTGCCAGCAGCGTAGCAGGGTTTAGCAATCAGCCCCAGCATTTT.

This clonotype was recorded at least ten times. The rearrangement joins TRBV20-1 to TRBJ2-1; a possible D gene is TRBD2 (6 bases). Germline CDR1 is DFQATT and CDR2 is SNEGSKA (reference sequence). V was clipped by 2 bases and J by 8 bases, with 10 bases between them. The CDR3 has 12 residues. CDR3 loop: CSARLWGDEQFF. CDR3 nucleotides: TGCAGTGCTAGACTTTGGGGGGATGAGCAGTTCTTC.

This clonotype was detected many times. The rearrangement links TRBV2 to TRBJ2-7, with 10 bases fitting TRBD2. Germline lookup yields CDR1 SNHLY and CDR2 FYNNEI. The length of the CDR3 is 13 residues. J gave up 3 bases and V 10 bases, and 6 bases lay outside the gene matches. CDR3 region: CATAAGGNYEQYF. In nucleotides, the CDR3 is TGTGCCACTGCAGCGGGGGGGAACTACGAGCAGTACTTC.

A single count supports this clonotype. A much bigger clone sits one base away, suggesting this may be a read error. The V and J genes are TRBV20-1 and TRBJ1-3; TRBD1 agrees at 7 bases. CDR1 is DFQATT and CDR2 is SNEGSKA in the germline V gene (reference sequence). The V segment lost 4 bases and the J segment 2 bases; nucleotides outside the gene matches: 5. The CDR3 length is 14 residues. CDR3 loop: CSAKDGTAGNTIYF. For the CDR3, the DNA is TGCAGTGCTAAAGACGGGACAGCTGGAAACACCATATATTTT.

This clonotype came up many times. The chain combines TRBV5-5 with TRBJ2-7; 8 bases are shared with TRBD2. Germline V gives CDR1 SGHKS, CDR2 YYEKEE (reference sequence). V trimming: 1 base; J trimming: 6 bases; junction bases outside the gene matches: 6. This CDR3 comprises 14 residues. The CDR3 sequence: CASSLTAGDREQYF. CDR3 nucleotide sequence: TGTGCCAGCAGCTTGACAGCGGGAGATCGCGAGCAGTACTTC.

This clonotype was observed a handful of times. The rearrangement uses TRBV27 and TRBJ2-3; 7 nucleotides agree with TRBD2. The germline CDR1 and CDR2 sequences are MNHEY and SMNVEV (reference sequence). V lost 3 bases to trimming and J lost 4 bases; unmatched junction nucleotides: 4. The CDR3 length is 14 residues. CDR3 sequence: CASSFLAEADTQYF. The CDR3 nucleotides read TGTGCCAGCAGTTTCCTAGCGGAAGCAGATACGCAGTATTTT.

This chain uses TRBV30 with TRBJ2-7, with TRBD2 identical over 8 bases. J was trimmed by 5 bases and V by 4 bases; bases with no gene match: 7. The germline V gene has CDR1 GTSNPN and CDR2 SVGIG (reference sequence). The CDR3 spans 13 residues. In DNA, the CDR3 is TGTGCCTGGACTCGGGGGGGGGACAACGAGCAGTACTTC. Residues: CAWTRGGDNEQYF.

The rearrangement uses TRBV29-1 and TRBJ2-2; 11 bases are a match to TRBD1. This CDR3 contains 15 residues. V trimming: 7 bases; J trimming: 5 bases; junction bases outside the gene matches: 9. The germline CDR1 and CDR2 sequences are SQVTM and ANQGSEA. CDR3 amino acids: CSGQGQGVGTGELFF. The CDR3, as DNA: TGCAGCGGACAGGGACAGGGGGTAGGAACCGGGGAGCTGTTTTTT.